A selection of T cell receptor beta chains follows, all from one sample in a study of beta chain features in type 1 diabetes. This table comes from immunoSEQ multiplex PCR, and its TCRdb copy is limited to in-frame clones, with some not included. The repertoire holds some 370,000 clones, with 9.5% to 10% as singletons. Sequencing used central memory CD4+ T cells from blood. The receptor set was obtained from a man aged 25 to 40 with type 1 diabetes. CDR3s include the opening cysteine and the closing phenylalanine or tryptophan. Fields, in order: D gene, V gene, clone size, J gene, CDR3 DNA, CDR3 protein. D genes are given only for firm matches. Expanded clones get a size class; other rows say once, few or many, or leave the size out.

TRBD1,TRBV10-3,many,TRBJ1-5,TGTGCCTCAACAGGGGACCTTAGCAATCAGCCCCAGCATTTT,CASTGDLSNQPQHF
.,TRBV19,.,TRBJ2-7,TGTGCCAGTAGTTTAGCGGACCAAAGCTCCTACGAGCAGTACTTC,CASSLADQSSYEQYF
.,TRBV14,many,TRBJ1-3,TGTGCCAGCAGATCAACAGGGACTGGAAACACCATATATTTT,CASRSTGTGNTIYF
TRBD1,TRBV4-2,.,TRBJ1-4,TGTGCCAGCAGCCAAGAAGGAGGACAGGGTAATGAAAAACTGTTTTTT,CASSQEGGQGNEKLFF
TRBD2,TRBV5-5,few,TRBJ2-2,TGTGCCAGCAGCTCACTAGCGGGAGGGGACGCCGGGGAGCTGTTTTTT,CASSSLAGGDAGELFF
.,TRBV4-3,many,TRBJ2-7,TGCGCCAGCAGCCAAGATCTTGGCGCATTATCCTACGAGCAGTACTTC,CASSQDLGALSYEQYF
.,TRBV7-9,few,TRBJ2-1,TGTGCCAGCAGCTTATTGGCGGGGAACAATGAGCAGTTCTTC,CASSLLAGNNEQFF
.,TRBV6-6,few,TRBJ2-1,TGTGCCAGCAGTTATGAGTCGTACAATGAGCAGTTCTTC,CASSYESYNEQFF
.,TRBV28,.,TRBJ1-3,TGTGCCAGCTCCCCCGACAGCTCTGGAAACACCATATATTTT,CASSPDSSGNTIYF
.,TRBV14,few,TRBJ1-1,TGTGCCAGCAGCCAGGCGACGGGGGACACTGAAGCTTTCTTT,CASSQATGDTEAFF
.,TRBV6-6,.,TRBJ2-7,TGTGCCAGCAGTAGGAACCCCGGGGCCTACGAGCAGTACTTC,CASSRNPGAYEQYF
.,TRBV28,many,TRBJ2-1,TGTGCCAGCAGGGAGGGACCCCTTCGGAATGAGCAGTTCTTC,CASREGPLRNEQFF
.,TRBV7-9,many,TRBJ1-4,TGTGCCAGCAGCTTAGAAGACGGTGAAAAACTGTTTTTT,CASSLEDGEKLFF
.,TRBV11-3,.,TRBJ1-3,TGTGCCAGCAGCTTAGGAGGGGACTCTGGAAACACCATATATTTT,CASSLGGDSGNTIYF
.,TRBV7-9,.,TRBJ2-7,TGTGCCAGCAGCTTATTGGCAGTACGCTCCTACGAGCAGTACTTC,CASSLLAVRSYEQYF
.,TRBV7-2,few,TRBJ2-7,TGTGCCAGCAGCTTAGATACCCCCGGGATTGGCGAGCAGTACTTC,CASSLDTPGIGEQYF
TRBD1,TRBV7-8,few,TRBJ2-5,TGTGCCAGCAGCTACAGGACAGGGTACGAGACCCAGTACTTC,CASSYRTGYETQYF
.,TRBV5-6,few,TRBJ1-1,TGTGCCAGCAGCTTGGGGGTAGGCACTGAAGCTTTCTTT,CASSLGVGTEAFF
TRBD1,TRBV9,many,TRBJ2-5,TGTGCCAGCAGCGAGGGGACAGTCCAAGAGACCCAGTACTTC,CASSEGTVQETQYF